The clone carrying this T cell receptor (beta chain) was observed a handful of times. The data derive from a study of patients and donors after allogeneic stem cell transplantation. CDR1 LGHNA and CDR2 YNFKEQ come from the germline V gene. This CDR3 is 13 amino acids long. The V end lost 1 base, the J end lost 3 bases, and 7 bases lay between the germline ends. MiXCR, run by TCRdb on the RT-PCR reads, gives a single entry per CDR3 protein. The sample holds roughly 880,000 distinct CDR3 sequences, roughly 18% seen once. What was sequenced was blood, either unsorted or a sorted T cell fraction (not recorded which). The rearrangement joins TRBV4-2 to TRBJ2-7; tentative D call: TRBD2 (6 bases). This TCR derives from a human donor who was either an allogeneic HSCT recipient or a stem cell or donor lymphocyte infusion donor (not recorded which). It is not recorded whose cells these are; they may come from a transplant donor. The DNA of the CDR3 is TGTGCCAGCAGCCAAGGAGCGGGCTACGAGCAGTACTTC. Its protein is CASSQGAGYEQYF.